These 16 T cell receptor beta chains came from one sample sequenced in a study of blood T cell repertoires in COVID-19. Libraries were prepared by immunoSEQ multiplex PCR; TCRdb keeps only in-frame clonotypes and omits some of them. This sample has roughly 120,000 clones, with 72% found just once. The specimen was peripheral blood. Receptor source: a woman aged 55 to 70 with acute or convalescent COVID-19.

The chain uses TRBV19 and TRBJ2-3, with 9 bases that match TRBD1. J lost 3 bases, V lost 6 bases, and 4 bases had no gene match. The CDR3 extends over 14 amino acids. The V gene's germline CDR1 is LNHDA and CDR2 SQIVND (reference sequence). CDR3 protein: CASSQGQGTDTQYF. The CDR3 bases are TGTGCCAGTAGCCAGGGACAGGGAACAGATACGCAGTATTTT.

The gene calls are TRBV6-6 and TRBJ2-4; 9 nucleotides agree with TRBD1. Germline CDR1 MNHNY, CDR2 SVGAGI (reference sequence). Trimming at V came to 7 bases and at J to 1 base, leaving 8 bases not matched to a gene. The CDR3 has 16 residues. This CDR3 reads CASNNRGRGAKNIQYF. Written as DNA, the CDR3 is TGTGCCAGCAATAACAGGGGGCGCGGGGCCAAAAACATTCAGTACTTC.

This clone has just one count. This sequence joins TRBV24-1 and TRBJ1-2; TRBD1 is a possible D gene (5 bases). This CDR3 contains 14 residues. V was cut by 4 bases and J by 4 bases, with 12 bases left in between. The germline gives CDR1 KGHDR, CDR2 SFDVKD. CDR3: CATSDPDTFYGYTF. CDR3 nucleotide sequence: TGTGCCACCAGTGACCCGGACACTTTCTATGGCTACACCTTC.

The chain carries TRBV4-2 and TRBJ2-7, with 11 bases that match TRBD1. The CDR3 length is 16 residues. Germline values: CDR1 LGHNA, CDR2 YNFKEQ. V lost 1 base, J lost 4 bases, and 6 bases stayed unmatched. The CDR3 region has the DNA TGTGCCAGCAGCCAAGTGGGGACAGGGGGAAGGTACGAGCAGTACTTC. Encoded protein: CASSQVGTGGRYEQYF.

V and J are TRBV3-1 (or the pseudogene TRBV3-2) and TRBJ1-5; 9 positions agree with TRBD1. CDR1 LGHDT and CDR2 YNNKEL come from the germline V gene (reference sequence). The junction had 1 base not matched to a gene; V was cut back by 1 base and J by 6 bases. The CDR3 covers 14 residues. The CDR3 coding sequence is TGTGCCAGCAGCCAAGGGACAGGGGCTCAGCCCCAGCATTTT. This translates into CASSQGTGAQPQHF.

The chain couples TRBV2 to TRBJ1-2; 8 bases fit TRBD1. Germline CDR1 SNHLY, CDR2 FYNNEI. V shed 5 bases, J shed 7 bases, and the junction held 6 bases outside the gene matches. This CDR3 is 13 amino acids long. As DNA, the CDR3 is TGTGCCAGCAGTCTCTCACAGGGGGTTGGCTACACCTTC. It specifies CASSLSQGVGYTF.

This chain joins TRBV28 and TRBJ1-5; 8 bases line up with TRBD1. The CDR3 is made up of 15 amino acids. Germline-derived CDR1 and CDR2 are MDHEN and SYDVKM. The V and J ends lost 4 bases and 2 bases, in that order; junction bases with no gene match: 4. The CDR3 loop reads CASSSGGQGNQPQHF. The CDR3 DNA follows: TGTGCCAGCAGTTCTGGGGGACAGGGCAATCAGCCCCAGCATTTT.

This chain links TRBV28 with TRBJ2-7; 8 bases match TRBD2. The CDR3 is 16 residues long. Germline loops: CDR1 MDHEN, CDR2 SYDVKM. The ends lost 5 bases at V and 1 base at J; junction bases unmatched: 10. The CDR3 here is CASSPSGRGVSYEQYF. The CDR3 nucleotides are TGTGCCAGCAGTCCCTCGGGGCGGGGGGTGTCCTACGAGCAGTACTTC.

This clone was detected only once. This CDR3 is also generated by other DNA sequences in the sample. V gene TRBV7-9 combines with J gene TRBJ1-2, with D maybe TRBD1 (5 bases). The CDR3 covers 14 residues. Germline loops: CDR1 SEHNR, CDR2 FQNEAQ (reference sequence). The V end lost 0 bases, the J end lost 8 bases, and 13 bases lay between the germline ends. The CDR3 loop reads CASSLASGGEGYTF. The CDR3 DNA is TGTGCCAGCAGCTTAGCGTCCGGGGGAGAAGGCTACACCTTC.

V is TRBV7-9 and J is TRBJ2-3, with 7 bases identical to TRBD1. This CDR3 has 12 residues. V lost 5 bases to trimming and J lost 9 bases; unmatched junction nucleotides: 5. CDR1 SEHNR and CDR2 FQNEAQ come from the germline V gene (reference sequence). CDR3 in amino acids: CASSHRQGTQYF. The CDR3 bases are TGTGCCAGCAGCCACCGACAGGGAACGCAGTATTTT. Together with reference TRBV7-9 and TRBJ2-3, the CDR3 gives the full variable domain: DTGVSQNPRHKITKRGQNVTFRCDPISEHNRLYWYRQTLGQGPEFLTYFQNEAQLEKSRLLSDRFSAERPKGSFSTLEIQRTEQGDSAMYLCASSHRQGTQYFGPGTRLTVL.

This clone has only a few counts. J is TRBJ1-2 and V is TRBV14; TRBD1 matches at 8 bases. From germline, CDR1 is SGHDN and CDR2 FVKESK. Unmatched junction bases numbered 11, after V lost 6 bases and J lost 8 bases. This CDR3 spans 14 amino acids. The DNA of the CDR3 is TGTGCCAGCAGTGCCCGGGACAGGTCTGGGGGCTACACCTTC. This codes for CASSARDRSGGYTF.

This clone was picked up a small number of times. V is TRBV7-2 and J is TRBJ2-7; 7 nucleotides match TRBD1. J lost 0 bases, V lost 6 bases, and 5 bases had no gene match. The CDR3 runs to 14 residues. Per the germline V gene, CDR1 is SGHTA and CDR2 is FQGNSA. CDR3 coding DNA: TGTGCCAGCAGTTACCGACAGGGCTCCTACGAGCAGTACTTC. Translating gives CASSYRQGSYEQYF.

The genes are TRBV19 and TRBJ1-2, with 12 bases lining up with TRBD1. The V gene end was trimmed by 8 bases and the J gene end by 7 bases; junction bases not matched to a gene: 11. Germline lookup yields CDR1 LNHDA and CDR2 SQIVND (reference sequence). The CDR3 is 15 amino acids. CDR3 bases: TGTGCCAGTCATCCGGGACAGGGGGCGCCCGGTGGCTACACCTTC. It yields the protein CASHPGQGAPGGYTF. Looking up the rest from reference TRBV19 and TRBJ1-2 gives the full variable domain: DGGITQSPKYLFRKEGQNVTLSCEQNLNHDAMYWYRQDPGQGLRLIYYSQIVNDFQKGDIAEGYSVSREKKESFPLTVTSAQKNPTAFYLCASHPGQGAPGGYTFGSGTRLTVV.

This sequence joins TRBV5-4 and TRBJ1-1; 9 bases agree with TRBD1. Germline trimming cut 4 bases from V and 4 bases from J; bases unmatched to any gene: 11. The CDR3 consists of 16 residues. The germline V gene encodes CDR1 SGHNT and CDR2 YYREEE (reference sequence). CDR3 nucleotide sequence: TGTGCCAGCAGCCCCAGGTCACAGACAGGGGGCACTGAAGCTTTCTTT. Amino acid sequence: CASSPRSQTGGTEAFF.

The chain uses TRBV9 and TRBJ1-3; a weak D match, TRBD1 (6 bases). V was cut by 0 bases and J by 4 bases, with 8 bases left in between. This CDR3 has 14 residues. Germline lookup yields CDR1 SGDLS and CDR2 YYNGEE. CDR3 sequence: CASSVATGGNTIYF. The CDR3 DNA follows: TGTGCCAGCAGCGTAGCCACAGGGGGAAACACCATATATTTT.

As regards this clone: The same CDR3 also results from other DNA sequences found in this sample. The chain links TRBV7-9 to TRBJ2-6, with 7 bases that match TRBD2. CDR3 length: 15 residues. V gave up 4 bases and J gave up 4 bases; unmatched junction bases: 4. Germline V CDR1 and CDR2: SEHNR, FQNEAQ (reference sequence). CDR3 DNA: TGTGCCAGCAGCTGGGGGGGGACGGGGGCCAACGTCCTGACTTTC. Translating it yields CASSWGGTGANVLTF.